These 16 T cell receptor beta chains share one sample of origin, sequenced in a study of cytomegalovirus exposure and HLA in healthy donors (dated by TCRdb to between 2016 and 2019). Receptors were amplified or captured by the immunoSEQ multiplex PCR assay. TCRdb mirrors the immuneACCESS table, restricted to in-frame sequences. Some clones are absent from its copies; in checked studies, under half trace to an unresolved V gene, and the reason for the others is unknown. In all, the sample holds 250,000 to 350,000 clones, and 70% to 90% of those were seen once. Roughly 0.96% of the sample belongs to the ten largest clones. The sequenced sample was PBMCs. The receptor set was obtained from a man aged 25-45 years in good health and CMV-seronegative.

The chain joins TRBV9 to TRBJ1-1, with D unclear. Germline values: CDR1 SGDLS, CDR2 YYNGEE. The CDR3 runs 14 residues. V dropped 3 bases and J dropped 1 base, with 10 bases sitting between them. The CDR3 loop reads CASSAHYTNTEAFF. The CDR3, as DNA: TGTGCCAGCAGCGCCCACTACACGAACACTGAAGCTTTCTTT.

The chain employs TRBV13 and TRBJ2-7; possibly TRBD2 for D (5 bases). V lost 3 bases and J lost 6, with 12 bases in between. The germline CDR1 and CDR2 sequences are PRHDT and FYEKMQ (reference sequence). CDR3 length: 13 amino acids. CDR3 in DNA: TGTGCCAGCAGCTTTGAGGGTATATCCGAGCAGTACTTC. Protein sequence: CASSFEGISEQYF.

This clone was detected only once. The CDR3 bases are TGTGCTAGTGGGGACAGTCACTCCTACAATGAGCAGTTCTTC. The encoded protein is CASGDSHSYNEQFF. The chain uses TRBV12-5 and TRBJ2-1; TRBD1 is a possible D gene (6 bases). Germline V lookup: CDR1 LGHNT, CDR2 FRNRAP. The CDR3 has 14 amino acids. The V and J ends lost 6 bases and 0 bases respectively, with 9 bases between them. Together with reference TRBV12-5 and TRBJ2-1, the CDR3 gives the full variable domain: DARVTQTPRHKVTEMGQEVTMRCQPILGHNTVFWYRQTMMQGLELLAYFRNRAPLDDSGMPKDRFSAEMPDATLATLKIQPSEPRDSAVYFCASGDSHSYNEQFFGPGTRLTVL.

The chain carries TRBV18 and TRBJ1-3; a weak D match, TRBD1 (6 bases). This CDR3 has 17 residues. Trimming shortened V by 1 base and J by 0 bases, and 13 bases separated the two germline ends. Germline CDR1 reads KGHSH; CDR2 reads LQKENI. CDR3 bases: TGTGCCAGCTCACCACTAAACAGGGACAACTCTGGAAACACCATATATTTT. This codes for CASSPLNRDNSGNTIYF.

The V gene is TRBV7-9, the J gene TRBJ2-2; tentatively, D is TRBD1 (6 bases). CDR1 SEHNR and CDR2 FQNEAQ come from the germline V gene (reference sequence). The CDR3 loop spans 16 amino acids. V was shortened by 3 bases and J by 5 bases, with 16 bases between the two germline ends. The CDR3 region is CASSFRDKGSTGELFF. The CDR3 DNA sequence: TGTGCCAGCAGCTTCCGGGACAAGGGCTCAACCGGGGAGCTGTTTTTT.

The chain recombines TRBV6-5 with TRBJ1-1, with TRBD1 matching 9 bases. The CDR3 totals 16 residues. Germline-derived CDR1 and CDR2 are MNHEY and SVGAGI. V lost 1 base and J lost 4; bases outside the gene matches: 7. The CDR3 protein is CASSYYLTGGITEAFF. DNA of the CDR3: TGTGCCAGCAGTTACTACCTTACAGGGGGCATCACTGAAGCTTTCTTT.

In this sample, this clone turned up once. Written as DNA, the CDR3 is TGTGCCAGCAGCTTACAGGGCCCTGTCCTGAACACTGAAGCTTTCTTT. Translated, it gives CASSLQGPVLNTEAFF. The genes are TRBV7-2 and TRBJ1-1; tentatively, D is TRBD1 (5 bases). V gave up 2 bases and J gave up 0 bases, with 13 bases separating them. The germline V gene encodes CDR1 SGHTA and CDR2 FQGNSA. CDR3 size: 16 residues.

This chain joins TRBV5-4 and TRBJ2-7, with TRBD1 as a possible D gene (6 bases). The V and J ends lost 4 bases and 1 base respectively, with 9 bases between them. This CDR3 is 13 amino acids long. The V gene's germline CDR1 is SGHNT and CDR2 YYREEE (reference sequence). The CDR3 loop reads CASSKGGSYEQYF. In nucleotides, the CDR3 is TGTGCCAGCAGCAAAGGGGGATCCTACGAGCAGTACTTC.

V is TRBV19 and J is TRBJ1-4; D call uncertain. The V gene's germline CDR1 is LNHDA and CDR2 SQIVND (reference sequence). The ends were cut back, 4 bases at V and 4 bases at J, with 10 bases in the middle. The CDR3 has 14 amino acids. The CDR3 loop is CASSTSRFNEKLFF. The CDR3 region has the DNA TGTGCCAGTAGTACATCGAGGTTTAATGAAAAACTGTTTTTT. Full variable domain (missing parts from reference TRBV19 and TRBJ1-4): DGGITQSPKYLFRKEGQNVTLSCEQNLNHDAMYWYRQDPGQGLRLIYYSQIVNDFQKGDIAEGYSVSREKKESFPLTVTSAQKNPTAFYLCASSTSRFNEKLFFGSGTQLSVL.

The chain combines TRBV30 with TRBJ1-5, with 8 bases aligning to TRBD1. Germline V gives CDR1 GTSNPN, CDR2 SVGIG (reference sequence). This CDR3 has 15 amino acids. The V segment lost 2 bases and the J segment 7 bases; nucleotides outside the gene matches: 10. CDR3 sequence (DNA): TGTGCCTGGAGTCCCGGACAGGGATCGTTGCAGCCCCAGCATTTT. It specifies CAWSPGQGSLQPQHF.

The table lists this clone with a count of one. Written as DNA, the CDR3 is TGTGCCAGCAGTACCGGGACAGTCCAAGAGACCCAGTACTTC. Translation: CASSTGTVQETQYF. This sequence joins TRBV6-5 and TRBJ2-5; 7 bases fit TRBD1. Per the germline V gene, CDR1 is MNHEY and CDR2 is SVGAGI. Trimming at V came to 5 bases and at J to 1 base, leaving 4 bases not matched to a gene. The CDR3 extends over 14 amino acids.

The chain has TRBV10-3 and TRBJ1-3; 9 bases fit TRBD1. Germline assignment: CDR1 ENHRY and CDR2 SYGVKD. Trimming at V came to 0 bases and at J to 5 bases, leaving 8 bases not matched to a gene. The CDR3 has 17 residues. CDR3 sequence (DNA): TGTGCCATCAGTGAGTCCGTCCCGGGACAGGGAAGAAACACCATATATTTT. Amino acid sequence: CAISESVPGQGRNTIYF.

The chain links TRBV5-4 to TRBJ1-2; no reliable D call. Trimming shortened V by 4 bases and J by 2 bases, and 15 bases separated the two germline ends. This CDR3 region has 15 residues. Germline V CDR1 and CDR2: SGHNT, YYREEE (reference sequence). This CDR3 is CASSPKGGGNYGYTF. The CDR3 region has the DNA TGTGCCAGCAGCCCAAAGGGCGGAGGCAACTATGGCTACACCTTC.

This CDR3 is CASSPGIAGTDTQYF. The CDR3 DNA is TGTGCCAGCTCACCAGGGATAGCGGGCACAGATACGCAGTATTTT. This sequence joins TRBV18 and TRBJ2-3, with a possible D match to TRBD2 (6 bases). From germline, CDR1 is KGHSH and CDR2 LQKENI. The CDR3 has 15 amino acids. V was clipped by 2 bases and J by 1 base, with 10 bases between them.

The DNA for the CDR3 is TGTGCCAGCAGCTTATATGGGCAGGGTGGTGAAAAACTGTTTTTT. Translation gives CASSLYGQGGEKLFF. The chain carries TRBV7-9 and TRBJ1-4, with D possibly TRBD1 on 5 matching bases. Germline assignment: CDR1 SEHNR and CDR2 FQNEAQ (reference sequence). The ends were cut back, 2 bases at V and 7 bases at J, with 14 bases in the middle. The CDR3 is 15 amino acids.

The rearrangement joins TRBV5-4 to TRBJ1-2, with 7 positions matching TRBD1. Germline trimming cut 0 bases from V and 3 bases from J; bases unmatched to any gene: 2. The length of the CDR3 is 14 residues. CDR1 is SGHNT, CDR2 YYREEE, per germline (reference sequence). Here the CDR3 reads CASSLDRGYYGYTF. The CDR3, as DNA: TGTGCCAGCAGCTTGGACAGGGGTTACTATGGCTACACCTTC.